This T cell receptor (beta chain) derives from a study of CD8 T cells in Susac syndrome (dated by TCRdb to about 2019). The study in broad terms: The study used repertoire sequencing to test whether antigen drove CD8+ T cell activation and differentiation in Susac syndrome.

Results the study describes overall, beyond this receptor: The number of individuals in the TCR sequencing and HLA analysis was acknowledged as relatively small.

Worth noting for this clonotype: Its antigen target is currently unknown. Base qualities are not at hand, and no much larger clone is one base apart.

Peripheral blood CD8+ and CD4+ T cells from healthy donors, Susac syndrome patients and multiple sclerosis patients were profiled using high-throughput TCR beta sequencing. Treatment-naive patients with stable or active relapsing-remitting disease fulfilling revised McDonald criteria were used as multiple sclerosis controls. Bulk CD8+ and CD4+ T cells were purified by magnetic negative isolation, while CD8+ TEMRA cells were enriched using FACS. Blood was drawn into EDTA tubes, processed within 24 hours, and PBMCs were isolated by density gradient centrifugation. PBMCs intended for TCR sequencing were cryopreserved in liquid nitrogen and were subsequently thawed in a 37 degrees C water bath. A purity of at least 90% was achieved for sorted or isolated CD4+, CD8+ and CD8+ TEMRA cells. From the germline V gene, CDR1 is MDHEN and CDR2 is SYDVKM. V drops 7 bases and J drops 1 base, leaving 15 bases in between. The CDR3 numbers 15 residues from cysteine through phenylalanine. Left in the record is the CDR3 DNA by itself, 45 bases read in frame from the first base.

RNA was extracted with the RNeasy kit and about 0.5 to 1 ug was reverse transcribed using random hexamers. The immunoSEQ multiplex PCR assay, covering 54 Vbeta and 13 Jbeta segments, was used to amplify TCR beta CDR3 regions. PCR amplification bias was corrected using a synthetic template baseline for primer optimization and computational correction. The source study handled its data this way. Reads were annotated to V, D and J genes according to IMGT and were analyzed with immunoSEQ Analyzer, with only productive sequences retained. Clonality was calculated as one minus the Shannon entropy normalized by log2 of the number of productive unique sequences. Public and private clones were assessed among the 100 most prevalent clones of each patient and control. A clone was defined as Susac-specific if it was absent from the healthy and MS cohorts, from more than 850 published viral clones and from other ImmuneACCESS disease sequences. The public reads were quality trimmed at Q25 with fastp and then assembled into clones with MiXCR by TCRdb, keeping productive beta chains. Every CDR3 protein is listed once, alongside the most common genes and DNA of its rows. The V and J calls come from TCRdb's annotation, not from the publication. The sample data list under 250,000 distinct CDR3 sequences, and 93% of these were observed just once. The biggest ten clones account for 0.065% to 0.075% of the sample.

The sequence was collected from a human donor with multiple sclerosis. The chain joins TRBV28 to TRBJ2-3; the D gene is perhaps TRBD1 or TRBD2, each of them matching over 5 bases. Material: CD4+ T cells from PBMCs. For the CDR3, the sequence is CASTEGLGGTDTQYF. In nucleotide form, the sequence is TGTGCCAGCACCGAGGGGCTAGGGGGCACAGATACGCAGTATTTT.